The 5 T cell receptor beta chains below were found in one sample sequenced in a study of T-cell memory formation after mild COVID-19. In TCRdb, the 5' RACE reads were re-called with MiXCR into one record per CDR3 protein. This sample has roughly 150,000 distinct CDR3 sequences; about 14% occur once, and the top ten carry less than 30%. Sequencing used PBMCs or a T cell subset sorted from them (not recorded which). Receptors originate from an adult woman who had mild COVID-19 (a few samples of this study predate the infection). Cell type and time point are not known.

The CDR3 is CASSDSATRRADTQYF. In DNA form, the CDR3 reads TGTGCCAGCAGTGACTCGGCTACCCGCAGGGCAGATACGCAGTATTTT. V gene TRBV6-4 combines with J gene TRBJ2-3; a weak D match, TRBD1 (5 bases). This CDR3 spans 16 amino acids. V lost 0 bases and J lost 4, with 14 bases in between. Per germline, CDR1 MRHNA and CDR2 SNTAGT.

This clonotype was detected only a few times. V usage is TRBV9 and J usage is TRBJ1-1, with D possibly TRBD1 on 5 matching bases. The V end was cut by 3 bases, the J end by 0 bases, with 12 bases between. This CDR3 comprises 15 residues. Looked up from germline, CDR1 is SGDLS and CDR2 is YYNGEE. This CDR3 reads CASSAPEGVNTEAFF. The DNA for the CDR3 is TGTGCCAGCAGCGCGCCGGAAGGGGTGAACACTGAAGCTTTCTTT.

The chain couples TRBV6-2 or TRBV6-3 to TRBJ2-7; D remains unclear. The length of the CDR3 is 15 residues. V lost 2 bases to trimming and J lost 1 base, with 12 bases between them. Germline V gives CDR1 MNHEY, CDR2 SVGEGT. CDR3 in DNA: TGTGCCAGCAGTTACAACGGGCCGTGGTCCTACGAGCAGTACTTC. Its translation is CASSYNGPWSYEQYF.

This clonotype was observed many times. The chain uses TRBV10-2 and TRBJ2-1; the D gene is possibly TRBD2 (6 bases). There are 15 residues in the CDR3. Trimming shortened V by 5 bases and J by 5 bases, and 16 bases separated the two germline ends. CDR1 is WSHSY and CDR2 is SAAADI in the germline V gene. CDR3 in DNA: TGCGCCAGCAGTATGGGACTCCATTTAGACAATGAGCAGTTCTTC. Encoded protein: CASSMGLHLDNEQFF.

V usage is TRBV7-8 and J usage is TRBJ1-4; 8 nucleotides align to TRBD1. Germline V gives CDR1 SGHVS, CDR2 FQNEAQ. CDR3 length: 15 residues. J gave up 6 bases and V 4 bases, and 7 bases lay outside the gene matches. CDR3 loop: CASSSKTGADEKLFF. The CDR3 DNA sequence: TGTGCCAGCAGCTCCAAGACAGGGGCGGATGAAAAACTGTTTTTT.